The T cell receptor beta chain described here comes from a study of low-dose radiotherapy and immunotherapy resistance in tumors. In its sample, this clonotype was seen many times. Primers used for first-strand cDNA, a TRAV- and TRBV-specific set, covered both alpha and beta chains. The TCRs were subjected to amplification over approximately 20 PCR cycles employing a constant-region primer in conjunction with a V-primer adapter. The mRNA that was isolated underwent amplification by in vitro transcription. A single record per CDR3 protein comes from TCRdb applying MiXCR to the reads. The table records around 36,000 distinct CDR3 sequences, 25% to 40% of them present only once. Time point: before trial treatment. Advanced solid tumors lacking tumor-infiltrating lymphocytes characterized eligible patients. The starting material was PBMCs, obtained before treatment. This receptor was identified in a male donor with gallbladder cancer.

The CDR3 is CASSPGLDITGELFF. The CDR3 bases are TGTGCCAGCAGCCCGGGACTAGATATCACCGGGGAGCTGTTTTTT. The gene calls are TRBV7-9 and TRBJ2-2, with 8 nucleotides matching TRBD2. J gave up 4 bases and V 5 bases, and 6 bases lay outside the gene matches. The length of the CDR3 is 15 residues. Germline V gene lookup returns CDR1 SEHNR and CDR2 FQNEAQ (reference sequence).